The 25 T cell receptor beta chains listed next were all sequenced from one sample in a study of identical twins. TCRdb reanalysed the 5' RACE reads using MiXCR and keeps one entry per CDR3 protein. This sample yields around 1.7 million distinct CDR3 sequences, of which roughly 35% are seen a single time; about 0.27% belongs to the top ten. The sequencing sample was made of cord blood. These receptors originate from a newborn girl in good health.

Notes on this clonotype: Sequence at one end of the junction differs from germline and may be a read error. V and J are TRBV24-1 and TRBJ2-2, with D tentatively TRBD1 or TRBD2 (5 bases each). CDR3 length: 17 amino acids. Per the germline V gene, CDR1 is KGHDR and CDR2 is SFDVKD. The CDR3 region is CATGEPLGDRVTGELFF. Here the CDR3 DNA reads TGTGCCACCGGTGAACCCCTGGGGGACCGGGTGACCGGGGAGCTGTTTTTT.

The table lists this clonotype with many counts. Here the CDR3 reads CASSPRTTQETQYF. The DNA of the CDR3 is TGTGCCAGCAGTCCCCGGACTACGCAAGAGACCCAGTACTTC. The V call is TRBV12-3 or TRBV12-4, the J call TRBJ2-5; weak D call: TRBD2 (6 bases). This CDR3 contains 14 residues. The ends were cut back, 5 bases at V and 2 bases at J, with 12 bases in the middle.

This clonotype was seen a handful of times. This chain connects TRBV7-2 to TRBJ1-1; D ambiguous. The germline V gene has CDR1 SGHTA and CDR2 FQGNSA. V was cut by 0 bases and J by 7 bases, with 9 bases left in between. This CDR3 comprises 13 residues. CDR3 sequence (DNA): TGTGCCAGCAGCTTAGCGGCAGGTGTTGAAGCTTTCTTT. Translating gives CASSLAAGVEAFF.

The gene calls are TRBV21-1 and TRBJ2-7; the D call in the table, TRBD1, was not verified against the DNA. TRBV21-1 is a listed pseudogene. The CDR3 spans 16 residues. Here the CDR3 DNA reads TGTGCCAGCAGCAAATGTTTACAAGCGGGGACAGGCGAGCAGTACTTC. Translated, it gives CASSKCLQAGTGEQYF.

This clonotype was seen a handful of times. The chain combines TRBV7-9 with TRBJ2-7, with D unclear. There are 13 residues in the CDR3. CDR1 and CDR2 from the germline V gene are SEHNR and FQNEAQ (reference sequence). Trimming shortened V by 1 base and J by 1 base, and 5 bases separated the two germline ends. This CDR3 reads CASSLGMSYEQYF. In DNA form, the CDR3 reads TGTGCCAGCAGCTTAGGGATGTCCTACGAGCAGTACTTC. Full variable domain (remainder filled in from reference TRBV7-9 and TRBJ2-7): DTGVSQNPRHKITKRGQNVTFRCDPISEHNRLYWYRQTLGQGPEFLTYFQNEAQLEKSRLLSDRFSAERPKGSFSTLEIQRTEQGDSAMYLCASSLGMSYEQYFGPGTRLTVT.

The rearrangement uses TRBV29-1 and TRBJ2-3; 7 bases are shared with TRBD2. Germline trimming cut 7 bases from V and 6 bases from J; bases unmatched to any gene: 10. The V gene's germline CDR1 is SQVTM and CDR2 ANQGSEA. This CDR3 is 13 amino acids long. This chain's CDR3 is CSAATSLADTQYF. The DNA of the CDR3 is TGCAGCGCTGCGACTAGCCTAGCCGATACGCAGTATTTT.

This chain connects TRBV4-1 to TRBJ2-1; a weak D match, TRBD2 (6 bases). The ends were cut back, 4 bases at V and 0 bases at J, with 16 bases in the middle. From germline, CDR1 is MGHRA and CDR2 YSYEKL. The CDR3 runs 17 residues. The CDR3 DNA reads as TGCGCCAGCAGCCTTCGCTCCGGGGGTCCCTCCTACAATGAGCAGTTCTTC. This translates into CASSLRSGGPSYNEQFF.

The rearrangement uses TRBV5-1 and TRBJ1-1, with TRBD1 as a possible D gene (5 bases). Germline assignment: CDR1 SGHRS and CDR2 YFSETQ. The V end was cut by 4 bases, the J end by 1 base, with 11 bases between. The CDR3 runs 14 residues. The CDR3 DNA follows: TGCGCCAGCAGCCGTCCGACAGCGAACACTGAAGCTTTCTTT. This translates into CASSRPTANTEAFF.

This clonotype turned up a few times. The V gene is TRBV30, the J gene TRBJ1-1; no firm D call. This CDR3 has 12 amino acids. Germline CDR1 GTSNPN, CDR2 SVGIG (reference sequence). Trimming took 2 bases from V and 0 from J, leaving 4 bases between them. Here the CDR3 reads CAWSRVNTEAFF. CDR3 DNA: TGTGCCTGGAGTCGGGTGAACACTGAAGCTTTCTTT.

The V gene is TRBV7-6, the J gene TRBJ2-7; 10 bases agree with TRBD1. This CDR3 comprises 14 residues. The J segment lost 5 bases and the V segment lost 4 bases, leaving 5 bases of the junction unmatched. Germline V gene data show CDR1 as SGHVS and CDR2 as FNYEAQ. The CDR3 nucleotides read TGTGCCAGCAGCTACGGGACAGGGGTCGACGAGCAGTACTTC. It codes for CASSYGTGVDEQYF.

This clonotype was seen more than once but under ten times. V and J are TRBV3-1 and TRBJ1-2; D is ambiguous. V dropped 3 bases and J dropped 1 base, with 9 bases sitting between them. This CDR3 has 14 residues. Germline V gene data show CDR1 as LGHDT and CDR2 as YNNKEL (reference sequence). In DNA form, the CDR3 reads TGTGCCAGCAGCCATGGGCCCTATAACTATGGCTACACCTTC. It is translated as CASSHGPYNYGYTF.

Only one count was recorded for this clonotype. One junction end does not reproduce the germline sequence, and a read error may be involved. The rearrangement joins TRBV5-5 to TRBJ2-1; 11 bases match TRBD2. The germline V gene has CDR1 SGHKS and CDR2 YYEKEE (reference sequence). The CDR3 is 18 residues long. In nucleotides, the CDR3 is TGTGCCAGCAGCTTAGTGACTAGCGGGGCTACCTCCTACAATGAGCGGTTCTTC. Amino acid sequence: CASSLVTSGATSYNERFF.

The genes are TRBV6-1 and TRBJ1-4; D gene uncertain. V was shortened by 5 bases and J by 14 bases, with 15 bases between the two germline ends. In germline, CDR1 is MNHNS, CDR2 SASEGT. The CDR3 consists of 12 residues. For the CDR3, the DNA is TGTGCCAGCAGTCTCGTCCGGGAGAGGCTGTTTTTT. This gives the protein CASSLVRERLFF.

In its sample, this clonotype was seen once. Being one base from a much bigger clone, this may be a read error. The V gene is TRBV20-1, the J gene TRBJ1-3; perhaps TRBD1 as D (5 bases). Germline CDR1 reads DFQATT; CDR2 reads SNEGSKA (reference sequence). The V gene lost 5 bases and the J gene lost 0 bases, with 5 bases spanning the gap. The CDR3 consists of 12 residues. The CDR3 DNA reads TGCAGTGCTGGACACTCTGGAAACACCATATATTTT. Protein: CSAGHSGNTIYF.

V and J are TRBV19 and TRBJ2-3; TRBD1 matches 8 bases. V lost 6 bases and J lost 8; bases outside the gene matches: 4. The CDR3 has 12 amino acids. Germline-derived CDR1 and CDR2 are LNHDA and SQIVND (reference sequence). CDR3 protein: CASSRDRGTQYF. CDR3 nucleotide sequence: TGTGCCAGTAGCAGAGACAGGGGTACGCAGTATTTT. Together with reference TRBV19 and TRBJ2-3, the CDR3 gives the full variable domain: DGGITQSPKYLFRKEGQNVTLSCEQNLNHDAMYWYRQDPGQGLRLIYYSQIVNDFQKGDIAEGYSVSREKKESFPLTVTSAQKNPTAFYLCASSRDRGTQYFGPGTRLTVL.

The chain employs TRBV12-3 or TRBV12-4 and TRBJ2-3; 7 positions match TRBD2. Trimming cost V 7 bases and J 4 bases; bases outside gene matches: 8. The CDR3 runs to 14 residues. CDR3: CASTSSGRADTQYF. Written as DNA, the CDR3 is TGTGCCAGCACCTCTAGCGGTAGAGCAGATACGCAGTATTTT.

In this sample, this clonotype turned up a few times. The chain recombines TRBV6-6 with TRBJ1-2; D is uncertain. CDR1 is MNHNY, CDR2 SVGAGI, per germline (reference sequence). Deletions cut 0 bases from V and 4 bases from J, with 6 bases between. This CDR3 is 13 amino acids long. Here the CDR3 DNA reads TGTGCCAGCAGTTACTCGATCAGCTATGGCTACACCTTC. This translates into CASSYSISYGYTF.

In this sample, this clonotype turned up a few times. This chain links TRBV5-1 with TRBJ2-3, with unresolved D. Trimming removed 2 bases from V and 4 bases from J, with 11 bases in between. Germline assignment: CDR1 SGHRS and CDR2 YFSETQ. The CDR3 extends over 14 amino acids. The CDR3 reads CASSFSLGADTQYF. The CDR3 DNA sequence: TGCGCCAGCAGCTTTAGCCTAGGCGCAGATACGCAGTATTTT. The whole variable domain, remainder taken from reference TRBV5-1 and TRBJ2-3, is KAGVTQTPRYLIKTRGQQVTLSCSPISGHRSVSWYQQTPGQGLQFLFEYFSETQRNKGNFPGRFSGRQFSNSRSEMNVSTLELGDSALYLCASSFSLGADTQYFGPGTRLTVL.

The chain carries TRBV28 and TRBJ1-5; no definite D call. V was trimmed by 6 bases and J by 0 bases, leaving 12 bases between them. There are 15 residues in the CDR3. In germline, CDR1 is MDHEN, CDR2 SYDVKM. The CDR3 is CASSPSSGSNQPQHF. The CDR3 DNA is TGTGCCAGCAGCCCTTCGTCGGGTAGCAATCAGCCCCAGCATTTT.

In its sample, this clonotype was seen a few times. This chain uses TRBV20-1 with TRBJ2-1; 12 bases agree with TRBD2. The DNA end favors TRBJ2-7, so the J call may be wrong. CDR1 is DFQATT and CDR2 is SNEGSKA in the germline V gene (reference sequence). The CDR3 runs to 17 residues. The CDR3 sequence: CSARVSSGRARYNEQYF. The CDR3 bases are TGCAGTGCTCGTGTGTCTAGCGGGAGGGCCAGGTACAATGAGCAGTACTTC.

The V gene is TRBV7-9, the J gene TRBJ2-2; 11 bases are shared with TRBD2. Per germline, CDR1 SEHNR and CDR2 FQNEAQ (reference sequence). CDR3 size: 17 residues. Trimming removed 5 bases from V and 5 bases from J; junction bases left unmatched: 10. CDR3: CASSLISGRGPTGELFF. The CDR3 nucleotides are TGTGCCAGCAGCCTCATTAGCGGGAGGGGCCCGACCGGGGAGCTGTTTTTT. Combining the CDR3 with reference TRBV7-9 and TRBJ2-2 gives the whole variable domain DTGVSQNPRHKITKRGQNVTFRCDPISEHNRLYWYRQTLGQGPEFLTYFQNEAQLEKSRLLSDRFSAERPKGSFSTLEIQRTEQGDSAMYLCASSLISGRGPTGELFFGEGSRLTVL.

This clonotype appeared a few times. CDR3 sequence (DNA): TGTGCCAGCAGCCAAGACCCGCGGGGTGGACCACCTAGCACAGATACGCAGTATTTT. It translates to CASSQDPRGGPPSTDTQYF. The rearrangement uses TRBV14 and TRBJ2-3; D is perhaps TRBD2 (6 bases). The CDR3 length is 19 residues. Per germline, CDR1 SGHDN and CDR2 FVKESK. The V gene lost 0 bases and the J gene lost 0 bases, with 19 bases spanning the gap.

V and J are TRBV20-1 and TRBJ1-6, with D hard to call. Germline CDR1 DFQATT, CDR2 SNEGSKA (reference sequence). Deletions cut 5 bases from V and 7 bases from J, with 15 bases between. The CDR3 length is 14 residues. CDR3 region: CSAYSHRVNSPLHF. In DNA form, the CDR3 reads TGCAGTGCTTACTCCCACCGAGTCAATTCACCCCTCCACTTT.

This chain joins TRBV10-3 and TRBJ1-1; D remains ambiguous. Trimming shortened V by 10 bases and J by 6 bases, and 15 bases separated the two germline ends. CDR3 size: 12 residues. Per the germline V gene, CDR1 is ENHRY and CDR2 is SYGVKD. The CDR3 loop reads CATWDVGAEAFF. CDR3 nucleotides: TGTGCCACCTGGGATGTAGGAGCTGAAGCTTTCTTT.

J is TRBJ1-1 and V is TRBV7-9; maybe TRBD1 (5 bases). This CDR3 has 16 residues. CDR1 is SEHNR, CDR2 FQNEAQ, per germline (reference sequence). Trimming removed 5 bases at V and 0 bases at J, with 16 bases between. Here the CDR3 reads CASSPYRRGMNTEAFF. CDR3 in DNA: TGTGCCAGCAGCCCCTACAGGCGGGGCATGAACACTGAAGCTTTCTTT. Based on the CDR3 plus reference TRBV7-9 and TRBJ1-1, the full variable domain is DTGVSQNPRHKITKRGQNVTFRCDPISEHNRLYWYRQTLGQGPEFLTYFQNEAQLEKSRLLSDRFSAERPKGSFSTLEIQRTEQGDSAMYLCASSPYRRGMNTEAFFGQGTRLTVV.